This entry describes one TCR beta chain. The antigen is undetermined. Trimming pared 10 bases from V and 5 bases from J, leaving 11 bases between. Germline CDR1 reads MDHEN; CDR2 reads SYDVKM. This CDR3 is built from 11 residues. This sample stems from a study of OX40 agonist ivuxolimab in advanced cancers. Study at large: Partial responses occurred in three patients (one hepatocellular carcinoma, two cutaneous melanoma). Findings and caveats of the study: On average, a greater number of expanded clones characterised CD8+ T cells relative to CD4+. Clonal expansion was seen in CD4+ and CD8+ blood T cells by week 6 at 0.1 to 3.0 mg/kg.

Sequencing used immunoSEQ multiplex PCR; TCRdb keeps in-frame clones, though not all of them. Here the sample spans 40,000 to 60,000 clones, roughly 78% being singletons. This receptor was taken from an adult with an advanced solid tumor such as melanoma, head and neck, liver or kidney cancer. This material consisted of CD4+ or CD8+ T cells sorted from blood, taken in a trial of the OX40 agonist ivuxolimab. V usage is TRBV28 and J usage is TRBJ1-2, with D perhaps TRBD1 (6 bases). CDR3 coding DNA: TGTGCCATCGAGGGGGGTTATGGCTACACCTTC. This codes for CAIEGGYGYTF.